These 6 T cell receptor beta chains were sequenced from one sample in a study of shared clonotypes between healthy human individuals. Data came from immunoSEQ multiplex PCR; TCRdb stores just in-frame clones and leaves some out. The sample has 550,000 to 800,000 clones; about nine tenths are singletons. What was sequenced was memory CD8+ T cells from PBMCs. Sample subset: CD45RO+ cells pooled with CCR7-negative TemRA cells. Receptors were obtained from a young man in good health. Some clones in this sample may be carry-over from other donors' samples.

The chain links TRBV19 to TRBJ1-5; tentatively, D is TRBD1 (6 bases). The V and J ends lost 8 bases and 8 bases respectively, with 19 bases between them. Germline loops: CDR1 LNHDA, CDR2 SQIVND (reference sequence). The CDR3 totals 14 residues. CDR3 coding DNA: TGTGCCAGTGACCTCGGGACACCAATCGAGCCCCAGCATTTT. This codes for CASDLGTPIEPQHF.

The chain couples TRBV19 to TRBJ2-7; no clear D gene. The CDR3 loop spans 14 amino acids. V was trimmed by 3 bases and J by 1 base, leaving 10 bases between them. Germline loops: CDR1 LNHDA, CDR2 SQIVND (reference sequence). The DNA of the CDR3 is TGTGCCAGTAGTATTTCCCAGAGTTCCTACGAGCAGTACTTC. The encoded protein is CASSISQSSYEQYF.

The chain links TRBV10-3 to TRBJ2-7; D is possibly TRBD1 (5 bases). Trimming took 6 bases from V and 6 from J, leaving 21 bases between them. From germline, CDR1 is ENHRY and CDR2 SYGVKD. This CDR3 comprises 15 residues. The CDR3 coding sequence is TGTGCCATCAGCGACCCGGGCCTAGGGGTGCGCGAGCAGTACTTC. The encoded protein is CAISDPGLGVREQYF.

The CDR3 DNA sequence: TGTGCCACCGTCAGGGGACTCAATCAGCCCCAGCATTTT. Amino acids: CATVRGLNQPQHF. The genes are TRBV28 and TRBJ1-5, with D perhaps TRBD1 (6 bases). Germline loops: CDR1 MDHEN, CDR2 SYDVKM. V was trimmed by 10 bases and J by 3 bases, leaving 13 bases between them. The CDR3 contains 13 residues.

DNA for the CDR3: TGTGCCAGCAGCAAAGGGACAACCAGGAACACTGAAGCTTTCTTT. Its protein is CASSKGTTRNTEAFF. The gene calls are TRBV7-8 and TRBJ1-1; D perhaps matches TRBD1 (6 bases). The length of the CDR3 is 15 residues. Germline-derived CDR1 and CDR2 are SGHVS and FQNEAQ. Trimming pared 5 bases from V and 1 base from J, leaving 14 bases between.

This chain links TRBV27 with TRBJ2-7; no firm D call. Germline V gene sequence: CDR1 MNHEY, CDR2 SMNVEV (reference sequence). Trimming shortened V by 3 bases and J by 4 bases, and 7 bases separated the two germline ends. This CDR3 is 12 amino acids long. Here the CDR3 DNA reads TGTGCCAGCAGTTTTCCGGGTTACGAGCAGTACTTC. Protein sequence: CASSFPGYEQYF.